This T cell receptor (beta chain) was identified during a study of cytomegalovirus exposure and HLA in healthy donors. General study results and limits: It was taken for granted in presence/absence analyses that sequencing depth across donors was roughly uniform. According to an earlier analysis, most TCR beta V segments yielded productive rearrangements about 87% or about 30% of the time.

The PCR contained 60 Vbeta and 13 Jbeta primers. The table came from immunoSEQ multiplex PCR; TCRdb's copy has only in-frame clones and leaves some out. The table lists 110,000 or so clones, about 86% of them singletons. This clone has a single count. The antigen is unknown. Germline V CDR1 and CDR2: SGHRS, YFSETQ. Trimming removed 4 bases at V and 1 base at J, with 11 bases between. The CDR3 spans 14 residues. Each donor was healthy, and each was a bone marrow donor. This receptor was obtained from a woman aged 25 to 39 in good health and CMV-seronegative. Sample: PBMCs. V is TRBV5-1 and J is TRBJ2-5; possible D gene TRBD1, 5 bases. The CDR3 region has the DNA TGCGCCAGCAGCCCCCAGACAGCCCAAGAGACCCAGTACTTC. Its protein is CASSPQTAQETQYF.